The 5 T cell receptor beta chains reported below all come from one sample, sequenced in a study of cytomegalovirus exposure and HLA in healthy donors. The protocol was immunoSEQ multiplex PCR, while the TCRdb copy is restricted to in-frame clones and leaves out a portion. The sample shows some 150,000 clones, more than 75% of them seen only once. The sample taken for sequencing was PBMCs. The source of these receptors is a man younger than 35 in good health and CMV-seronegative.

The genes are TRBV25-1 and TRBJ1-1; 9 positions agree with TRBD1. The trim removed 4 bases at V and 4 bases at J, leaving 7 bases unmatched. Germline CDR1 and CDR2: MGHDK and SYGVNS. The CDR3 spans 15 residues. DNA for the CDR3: TGTGCCAGCAGTGCCCTAACGACAGGGGGCACTGAAGCTTTCTTT. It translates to CASSALTTGGTEAFF.

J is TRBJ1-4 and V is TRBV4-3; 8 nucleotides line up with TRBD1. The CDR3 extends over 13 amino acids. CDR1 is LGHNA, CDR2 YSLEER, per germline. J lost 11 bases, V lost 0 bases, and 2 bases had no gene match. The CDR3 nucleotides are TGCGCCAGCAGCCAAGATGCAGGGGGCAAACTGTTTTTT. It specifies CASSQDAGGKLFF.

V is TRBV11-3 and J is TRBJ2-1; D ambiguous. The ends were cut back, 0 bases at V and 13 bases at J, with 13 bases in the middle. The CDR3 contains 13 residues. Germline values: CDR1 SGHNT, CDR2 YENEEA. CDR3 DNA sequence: TGTGCCAGCAGCTTAGATCGGTCGCGGTCTCAGTTCTTC. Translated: CASSLDRSRSQFF.

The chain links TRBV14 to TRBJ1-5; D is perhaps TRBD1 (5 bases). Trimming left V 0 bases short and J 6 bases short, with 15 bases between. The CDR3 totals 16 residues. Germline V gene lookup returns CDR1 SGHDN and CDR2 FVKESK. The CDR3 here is CASSQERGRESQPQHF. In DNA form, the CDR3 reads TGTGCCAGCAGCCAAGAAAGGGGCAGGGAAAGTCAGCCCCAGCATTTT.

CDR3 amino acids: CASSLTRGQGAFGYGYTF. DNA of the CDR3: TGTGCCAGCAGCTTAACAAGGGGACAGGGGGCCTTTGGCTATGGCTACACCTTC. The rearrangement joins TRBV7-8 to TRBJ1-2, with TRBD1 matching 12 bases. CDR3 length: 18 amino acids. Germline assignment: CDR1 SGHVS and CDR2 FQNEAQ. Trimming removed 2 bases from V and 4 bases from J; junction bases left unmatched: 11.